The present entry profiles one T cell receptor (beta chain) with its context. Its antigen is unidentified. The data were produced by immunoSEQ multiplex PCR, yet TCRdb's version contains in-frame clones alone and is incomplete. The sample has 100,000 to 150,000 clones, roughly nine tenths seen once. The data stem from a study of T cell responses to AZD1222 COVID-19 vaccine. Regarding the study as a whole: Possibly, clonal diversity was underestimated; donors were largely white British and included more females.

V gave up 0 bases and J gave up 2 bases, with 5 bases separating them. The CDR3 length is 14 residues. Germline V gene data show CDR1 as ENHRY and CDR2 as SYGVKD. The chain carries TRBV10-3 and TRBJ1-5; the D gene is possibly TRBD1 (5 bases). The sequence was collected from an adult in good health. Sample: peripheral blood, taken on day 0 of AZD1222 vaccination. CDR3 loop: CAISESGGNQPQHF. CDR3 nucleotides: TGTGCCATCAGTGAGTCAGGGGGCAATCAGCCCCAGCATTTT.